Listed below are T cell receptor beta chains from one sample, sequenced in a study of blood T cell repertoires in COVID-19. Assay: immunoSEQ multiplex PCR; the TCRdb copy retains only in-frame clones and omits some. The table records under 85,000 clones, around 82% of them present only once. Sequences were obtained from peripheral blood. Every receptor here comes from a human donor in a cohort sampled during active COVID-19. CDR3s include the opening cysteine and the closing phenylalanine or tryptophan. A D gene is named only where the DNA matches it firmly. Some rows have no size entry. The others give once, few or many, or a class for an expanded clone.

len: 15; v_gene: TRBV6-5; abundance: .; j_gene: TRBJ2-7; d_gene: TRBD1; CDR3aa: CASSPGGQRRYEQYF; CDR3nt: TGTGCCAGCAGCCCAGGGGGACAGCGGAGATACGAGCAGTACTTC
len: 18; v_gene: TRBV19; abundance: .; j_gene: TRBJ2-6; d_gene: .; CDR3aa: CASTSGGDRVSGANVLTF; CDR3nt: TGTGCCAGTACCTCCGGGGGGGACAGGGTCAGTGGGGCCAACGTCCTGACTTTC
len: 13; v_gene: TRBV7-3; abundance: .; j_gene: TRBJ2-3; d_gene: .; CDR3aa: CASSSGAGYTQYF; CDR3nt: TGTGCCAGCAGCTCTGGGGCCGGGTATACGCAGTATTTT
len: 11; v_gene: TRBV20-1; abundance: few; j_gene: TRBJ2-5; d_gene: .; CDR3aa: CSADSQETQYF; CDR3nt: TGCAGTGCCGACAGCCAAGAGACCCAGTACTTC
len: 15; v_gene: TRBV5-1; abundance: few; j_gene: TRBJ2-7; d_gene: .; CDR3aa: CASSLGIRVLAEQYF; CDR3nt: TGCGCCAGCAGCTTGGGGATTCGGGTACTAGCCGAGCAGTACTTC
len: 15; v_gene: TRBV5-1; abundance: .; j_gene: TRBJ2-3; d_gene: TRBD1; CDR3aa: CASSSDRGRTDTQYF; CDR3nt: TGCGCCAGCAGCTCTGACAGGGGCAGGACAGATACGCAGTATTTT
len: 15; v_gene: TRBV9; abundance: once; j_gene: TRBJ1-6; d_gene: TRBD1; CDR3aa: CASSARQGASSPLHF; CDR3nt: TGTGCCAGCAGCGCCCGACAGGGGGCGAGTTCACCCCTCCACTTT
len: 15; v_gene: TRBV5-6; abundance: .; j_gene: TRBJ1-5; d_gene: TRBD1; CDR3aa: CASSLAPGGNQPQHF; CDR3nt: TGTGCCAGCAGCTTGGCACCAGGGGGGAATCAGCCCCAGCATTTT
len: 15; v_gene: TRBV7-9; abundance: .; j_gene: TRBJ2-4; d_gene: TRBD1; CDR3aa: CASSLKQGSKNIQYF; CDR3nt: TGTGCCAGCAGCTTAAAACAGGGGTCCAAAAACATTCAGTACTTC
len: 14; v_gene: TRBV27; abundance: .; j_gene: TRBJ1-1; d_gene: .; CDR3aa: CASSLSRQYTEAFF; CDR3nt: TGTGCCAGCAGTTTATCGCGGCAGTACACTGAAGCTTTCTTT
len: 14; v_gene: TRBV7-9; abundance: few; j_gene: TRBJ2-1; d_gene: TRBD2; CDR3aa: CASSLARGMNEQFF; CDR3nt: TGTGCCAGCAGCTTAGCGCGGGGGATGAATGAGCAGTTCTTC
len: 18; v_gene: TRBV3-1/TRBV3-2; abundance: .; j_gene: TRBJ2-5; d_gene: .; CDR3aa: CASSPHRVSGGLQETQYF; CDR3nt: TGTGCCAGCAGCCCCCACCGGGTATCCGGGGGACTCCAAGAGACCCAGTACTTC
len: 17; v_gene: TRBV27; abundance: .; j_gene: TRBJ1-4; d_gene: .; CDR3aa: CASSSSPRGDTNEKLFF; CDR3nt: TGTGCCAGCAGTTCCTCCCCCAGGGGCGATACTAATGAAAAACTGTTTTTT
len: 15; v_gene: TRBV19; abundance: .; j_gene: TRBJ2-4; d_gene: .; CDR3aa: CASKARGAVTNIQYF; CDR3nt: TGTGCCAGTAAGGCGCGGGGCGCCGTGACAAACATTCAGTACTTC
len: 14; v_gene: TRBV9; abundance: .; j_gene: TRBJ1-1; d_gene: .; CDR3aa: CASSPRRFGTEAFF; CDR3nt: TGTGCCAGCAGCCCCCGTCGTTTCGGGACTGAAGCTTTCTTT
len: 15; v_gene: TRBV19; abundance: .; j_gene: TRBJ1-2; d_gene: .; CDR3aa: CASSMAEATNYGYTF; CDR3nt: TGTGCCAGTAGTATGGCAGAGGCCACTAACTATGGCTACACCTTC
len: 15; v_gene: TRBV7-8; abundance: .; j_gene: TRBJ1-1; d_gene: .; CDR3aa: CASSLFTGMNTEAFF; CDR3nt: TGTGCCAGCAGCTTATTTACAGGGATGAACACTGAAGCTTTCTTT